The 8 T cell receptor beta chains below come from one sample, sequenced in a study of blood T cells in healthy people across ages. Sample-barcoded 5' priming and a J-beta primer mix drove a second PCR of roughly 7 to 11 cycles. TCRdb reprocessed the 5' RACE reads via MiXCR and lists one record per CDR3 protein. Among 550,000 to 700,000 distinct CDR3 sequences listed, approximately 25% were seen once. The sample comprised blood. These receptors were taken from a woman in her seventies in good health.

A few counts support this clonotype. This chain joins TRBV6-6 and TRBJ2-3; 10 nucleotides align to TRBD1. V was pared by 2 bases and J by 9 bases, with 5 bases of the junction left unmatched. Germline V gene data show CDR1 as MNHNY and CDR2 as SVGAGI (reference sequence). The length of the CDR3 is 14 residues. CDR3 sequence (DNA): TGTGCCAGCAGTTACGGGACAGGGGATCGCACGCAGTATTTT. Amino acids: CASSYGTGDRTQYF.

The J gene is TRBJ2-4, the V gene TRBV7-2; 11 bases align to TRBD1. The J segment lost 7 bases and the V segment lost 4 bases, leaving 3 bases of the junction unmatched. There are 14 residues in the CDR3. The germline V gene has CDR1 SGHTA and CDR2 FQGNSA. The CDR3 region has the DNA TGTGCCAGCAGCTGGGGGACAGGGGGGAACATTCAGTACTTC. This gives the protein CASSWGTGGNIQYF.

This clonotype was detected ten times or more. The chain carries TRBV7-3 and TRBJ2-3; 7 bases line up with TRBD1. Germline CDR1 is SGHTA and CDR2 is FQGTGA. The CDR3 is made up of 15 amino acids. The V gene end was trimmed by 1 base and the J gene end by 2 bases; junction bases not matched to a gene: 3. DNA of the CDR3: TGTGCCAGCAGCTTAAGACAGGGATCCACAGATACGCAGTATTTT. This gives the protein CASSLRQGSTDTQYF.

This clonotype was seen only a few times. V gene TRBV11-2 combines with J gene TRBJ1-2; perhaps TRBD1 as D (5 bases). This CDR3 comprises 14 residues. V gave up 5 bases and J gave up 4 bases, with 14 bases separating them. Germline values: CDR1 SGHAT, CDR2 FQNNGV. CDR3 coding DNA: TGTGCCAGCAGCCAGATGGGGGGATTCTATGGCTACACCTTC. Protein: CASSQMGGFYGYTF.

The CDR3 region has the DNA TGCAGTGCTAGTCTGGGGACACCTGGCTACACCTTC. Translated: CSASLGTPGYTF. This chain connects TRBV20-1 to TRBJ1-2, with a tentative D call TRBD1 (6 bases). Germline CDR1 DFQATT, CDR2 SNEGSKA (reference sequence). This CDR3 spans 12 amino acids. Trimming shortened V by 3 bases and J by 7 bases, and 12 bases separated the two germline ends.

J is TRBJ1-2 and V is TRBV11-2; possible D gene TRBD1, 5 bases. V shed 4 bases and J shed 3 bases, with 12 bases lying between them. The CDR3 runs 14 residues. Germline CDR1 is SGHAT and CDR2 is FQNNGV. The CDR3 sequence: CASSSVWDHYGYTF. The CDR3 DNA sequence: TGTGCCAGCAGCTCAGTATGGGACCACTATGGCTACACCTTC.

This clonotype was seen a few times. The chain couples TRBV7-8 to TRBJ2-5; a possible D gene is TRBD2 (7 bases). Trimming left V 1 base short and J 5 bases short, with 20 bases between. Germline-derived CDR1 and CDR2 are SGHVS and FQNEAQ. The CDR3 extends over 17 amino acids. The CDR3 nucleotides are TGTGCCAGCAGCTTAGTGGGTGGGGGGGCGTTCGTGGAGACCCAGTACTTC. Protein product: CASSLVGGGAFVETQYF. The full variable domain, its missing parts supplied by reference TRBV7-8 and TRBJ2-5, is GAGVSQSPRYKVAKRGQDVALRCDPISGHVSLFWYQQALGQGPEFLTYFQNEAQLDKSGLPSDRFFAERPEGSVSTLKIQRTQQEDSAVYLCASSLVGGGAFVETQYFGPGTRLLVL.

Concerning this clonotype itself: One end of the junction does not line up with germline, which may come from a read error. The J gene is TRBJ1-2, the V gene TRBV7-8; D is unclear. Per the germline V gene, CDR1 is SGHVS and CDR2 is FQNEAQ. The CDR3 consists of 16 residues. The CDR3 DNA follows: TGTACCAGCAGCCCCCGTCGGAAGGAATCTAACTATGGCTACACCTTC. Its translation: CTSSPRRKESNYGYTF.